This TCR beta chain originates from a study of tumor and adjacent non-tumor tissue in lung cancer. On this clonotype: A read error may account for a junction end that differs from germline.

No cell sorting was done before RNA was extracted from the tissue. This non-tumor lung sample came from over 3 cm beyond the tumor edge. Donors were chemotherapy-naive, newly diagnosed lung cancer surgical patients in China, August–late 2014. TCRbeta libraries were built with three rounds of nested PCR, modified from ARM-PCR. Each CDR3 protein is one row after TCRdb ran MiXCR on the multiplex PCR reads. The sample gives around 40,000 distinct CDR3 sequences, approximately 57% of which show up once; roughly 44% is in the top ten. CDR3 length: 17 residues. CDR1 and CDR2 (germline): SEHNR, FQNEAQ (reference sequence).

The receptor was derived from a middle-aged man with non-small cell lung cancer. The chain has TRBV7-9 and TRBJ2-5, with 9 bases fitting TRBD2. The sample consisted of distant non-tumor lung tissue. The CDR3 loop is CGSSLWSREGNQETQYF. The CDR3 DNA is TGTGGCAGCAGCCTATGGTCGCGGGAGGGAAATCAAGAGACCCAGTACTTC.